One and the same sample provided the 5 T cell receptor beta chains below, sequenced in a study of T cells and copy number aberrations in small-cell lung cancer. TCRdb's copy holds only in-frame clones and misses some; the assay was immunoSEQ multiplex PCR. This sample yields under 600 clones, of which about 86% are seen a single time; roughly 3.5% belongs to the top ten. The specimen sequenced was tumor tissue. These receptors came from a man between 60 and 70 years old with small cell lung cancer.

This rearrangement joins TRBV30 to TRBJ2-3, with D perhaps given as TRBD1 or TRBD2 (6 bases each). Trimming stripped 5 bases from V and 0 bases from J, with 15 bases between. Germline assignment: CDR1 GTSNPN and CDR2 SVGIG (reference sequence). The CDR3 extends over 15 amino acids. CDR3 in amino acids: CAWSNRGESTDTQYF. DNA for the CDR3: TGTGCCTGGTCCAATAGGGGGGAGAGCACAGATACGCAGTATTTT.

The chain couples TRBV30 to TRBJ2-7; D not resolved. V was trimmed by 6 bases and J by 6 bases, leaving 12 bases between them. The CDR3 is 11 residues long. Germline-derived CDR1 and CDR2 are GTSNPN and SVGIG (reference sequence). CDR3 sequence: CACSPGSEQYF. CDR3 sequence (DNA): TGTGCCTGTTCCCCAGGTTCCGAGCAGTACTTC.

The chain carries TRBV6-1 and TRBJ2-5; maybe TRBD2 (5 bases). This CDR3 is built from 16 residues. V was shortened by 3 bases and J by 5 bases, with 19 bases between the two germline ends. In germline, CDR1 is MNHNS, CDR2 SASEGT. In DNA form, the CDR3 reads TGTGCCAGCAGTGACGGGATCCGAGGTAGTAAGGAGACCCAGTACTTC. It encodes CASSDGIRGSKETQYF.

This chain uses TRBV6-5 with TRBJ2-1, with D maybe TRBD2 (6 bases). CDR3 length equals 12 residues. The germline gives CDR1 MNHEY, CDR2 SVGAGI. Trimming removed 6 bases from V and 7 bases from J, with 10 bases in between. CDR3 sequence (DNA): TGTGCCAGCAGCCCAGGGAGGAATGAGCAGTTCTTC. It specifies CASSPGRNEQFF.

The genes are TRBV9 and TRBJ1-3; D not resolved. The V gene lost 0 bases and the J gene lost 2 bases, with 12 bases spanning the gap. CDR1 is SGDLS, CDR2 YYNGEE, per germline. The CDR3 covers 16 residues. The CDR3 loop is CASSVGYATTGNTIYF. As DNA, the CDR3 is TGTGCCAGCAGCGTAGGATACGCTACTACTGGAAACACCATATATTTT.